This T cell receptor (beta chain) was identified in a study of chemoradiotherapy in HPV16-positive cancers. About the study: Functional T-cell assays on a couple of HPV16-positive patients' cells defined candidate HPV-specific clones and common TCR motifs.

Comments on this clone: Its specificity is unknown.

Whole-study results and caveats: In HPV16-positive patients, HPV-responsive T-cell expansion tracked better recurrence-free survival. HPV-specific T cells were functionally defined from only a couple of HPV16-positive patients.

Repertoires were sampled repeatedly during chemoradiotherapy. Repertoires were generated with immunoSEQ multiplex PCR, while TCRdb's copy carries only in-frame clones and drops some. The sample lists under 15,000 clones; about 81% were seen once. This CDR3 comprises 15 residues. Trimming took 2 bases from V and 5 from J, leaving 15 bases between them. CDR1 LGHNT and CDR2 FRNRAP come from the germline V gene. The J gene is TRBJ2-5, the V gene TRBV12-5, with a weak D call TRBD2 (6 bases). This receptor was identified in a human donor with HPV-associated anogenital cancer. Sampling was performed from a patient who underwent chemoradiotherapy. The CDR3 DNA sequence: TGTGCTAGTGGTTTGTCGGGCGGGAAGGGGGAGACCCAGTACTTC. It translates to CASGLSGGKGETQYF.